The 26 T cell receptor beta chains listed next were all sequenced from one sample in a study of Graves' ophthalmopathy and Graves' hyperthyroidism (dated by TCRdb to 2017 to 2018). The instrument given in TCRdb is Illumina HiSeq 2000. For repertoire sequencing, TCR beta CDR3 regions were amplified from RNA transcripts. A first-round RT-PCR used HTBI primers with the Qiagen OneStep RT-PCR kit, followed by a second-round multiplex PCR, size selection and purification. The public reads were reprocessed in TCRdb via fastp at Q25 and MiXCR, keeping in-frame beta chains. Identical CDR3 proteins give one entry, which carries the most common genes and DNA. This sample is represented by 340,000 or so distinct CDR3 sequences; roughly 16% of them were singletons. Of the sample, around an eighth is held by the ten largest clones. The sample consisted of peripheral blood. Receptors originate from an adult man with Graves' ophthalmopathy.

This clonotype appeared many times. The chain couples TRBV29-1 to TRBJ1-3; 7 bases map to TRBD1. V shed 4 bases and J 8 bases; nucleotides not matched to a gene: 8. The CDR3 runs to 13 residues. Germline V gene lookup returns CDR1 SQVTM and CDR2 ANQGSEA. This CDR3 is CSVVTGTEYTIYF. Here the CDR3 DNA reads TGCAGCGTTGTTACCGGGACAGAGTACACCATATATTTT.

This clonotype was picked up many times. The CDR3 bases are TGTGCCACCGGACTAAAGCCCTATAATTCACCCCTCCACTTT. Protein: CATGLKPYNSPLHF. The V gene is TRBV6-5, the J gene TRBJ1-6; no definite D call. V lost 10 bases and J lost 2, with 12 bases in between. Germline CDR1 MNHEY, CDR2 SVGAGI. The CDR3 totals 14 residues.

This clonotype has ten or more counts. The V gene is TRBV6-5, the J gene TRBJ2-7, with unresolved D. The V end lost 0 bases, the J end lost 5 bases, and 11 bases lay between the germline ends. Germline V gene sequence: CDR1 MNHEY, CDR2 SVGAGI. CDR3 size: 14 residues. The DNA for the CDR3 is TGTGCCAGCAGTTACTCAGTCGGCCGGGACGAGCAGTACTTC. The encoded protein is CASSYSVGRDEQYF.

This chain uses TRBV28 with TRBJ1-1; 7 nucleotides match TRBD1. Unmatched junction bases numbered 5, after V lost 6 bases and J lost 4 bases. The CDR3 is 13 residues long. Per the germline V gene, CDR1 is MDHEN and CDR2 is SYDVKM. The CDR3 spells CASSSRGITEAFF. The CDR3 DNA reads TGTGCCAGCAGCTCCAGGGGGATCACTGAAGCTTTCTTT.

The CDR3 here is CASGPRGTTGELFF. CDR3 in DNA: TGTGCCTCCGGCCCCCGGGGTACAACCGGGGAGCTGTTTTTT. The V call is TRBV15, the J call TRBJ2-2, with a possible D match to TRBD2 (5 bases). The CDR3 has 14 amino acids. With 11 bases removed from V and 5 bases from J, the gap between germline ends came to 18 bases. Germline CDR1 LNHNV, CDR2 YYDKDF (reference sequence).

This clonotype has a count of ten or more. The V and J genes are TRBV2 and TRBJ2-7; D not resolved. Between the trimmed V and J ends, which lost 5 bases and 3 bases, there was a span of 8 bases. The CDR3 has 12 amino acids. The V gene's germline CDR1 is SNHLY and CDR2 FYNNEI. CDR3 residues: CASSSIDYEQYF. The DNA for the CDR3 is TGTGCCAGCAGTTCCATTGACTACGAGCAGTACTTC. The whole variable domain, remainder taken from reference TRBV2 and TRBJ2-7, is EPEVTQTPSHQVTQMGQEVILRCVPISNHLYFYWYRQILGQKVEFLVSFYNNEISEKSEIFDDQFSVERPDGSNFTLKIRSTKLEDSAMYFCASSSIDYEQYFGPGTRLTVT.

The chain uses TRBV5-1 and TRBJ2-5; D might be TRBD1 (6 bases). The CDR3 consists of 14 residues. Deletions cut 1 base from V and 4 bases from J, with 11 bases between. Germline lookup yields CDR1 SGHRS and CDR2 YFSETQ. In DNA, the CDR3 is TGCGCCAGCAGCTTGAGGACAGTTGGAGAGACCCAGTACTTC. Its protein is CASSLRTVGETQYF.

The rearrangement uses TRBV6-2 or TRBV6-3 and TRBJ1-1, with D maybe TRBD1 (5 bases). Germline assignment: CDR1 MNHEY and CDR2 SVGEGT. There are 15 residues in the CDR3. Trimming stripped 4 bases from V and 3 bases from J, with 15 bases between. CDR3 bases: TGTGCCAGCAGTTCCCTATCGAAGGGGTACACTGAAGCTTTCTTT. It is translated as CASSSLSKGYTEAFF.

This clonotype appeared many times. The CDR3 nucleotides are TGCAGTGCTGGGGGTTACGAGCAGTACTTC. Protein: CSAGGYEQYF. V and J are TRBV20-1 and TRBJ2-7, with D perhaps TRBD1 or TRBD2 (5 bases each). V lost 5 bases to trimming and J lost 4 bases, with 6 bases between them. From germline, CDR1 is DFQATT and CDR2 SNEGSKA (reference sequence). The CDR3 totals 10 residues.

This clonotype was seen ten or more times. J is TRBJ1-6 and V is TRBV2; tentatively, D is TRBD1 (6 bases). This CDR3 has 15 residues. CDR1 SNHLY and CDR2 FYNNEI come from the germline V gene. V lost 6 bases to trimming and J lost 6 bases, with 15 bases between them. The CDR3 loop reads CASSWTAWGNSPLHF. The CDR3 nucleotides are TGTGCCAGCAGCTGGACAGCTTGGGGTAATTCACCCCTCCACTTT.

CDR3 DNA sequence: TGTGCCAGCAGTTACACCCTAGCGGGAGATACGCAGTATTTT. It is translated as CASSYTLAGDTQYF. The V gene is TRBV6-5, the J gene TRBJ2-3, with 8 bases lining up with TRBD2. The CDR3 is 14 residues long. The V gene's germline CDR1 is MNHEY and CDR2 SVGAGI. V was pared by 2 bases and J by 5 bases, with 3 bases of the junction left unmatched.

The gene calls are TRBV7-4 and TRBJ2-2; 13 bases line up with TRBD2. CDR1 SGHVT and CDR2 SQSDAQ come from the germline V gene. CDR3 length: 15 residues. J was trimmed by 7 bases and V by 5 bases; bases with no gene match: 4. The CDR3, as DNA: TGTGCCAGCAGCACTAGCGGGGGGGCCGGCGGGGAGCTGTTTTTT. Protein product: CASSTSGGAGGELFF.

This clonotype was observed many times. The rearrangement uses TRBV5-1 and TRBJ1-3, with 7 positions matching TRBD1. The CDR3 runs 15 residues. With V trimmed by 4 bases and J by 4 bases, 8 bases remained unmatched. CDR1 and CDR2 from the germline V gene are SGHRS and YFSETQ. The CDR3 protein is CASSVGQIGGNTIYF. The CDR3 DNA reads TGCGCCAGCAGCGTGGGACAGATAGGAGGAAACACCATATATTTT.

This clonotype was seen ten or more times. V is TRBV7-2 and J is TRBJ1-2; D not resolved. Germline lookup yields CDR1 SGHTA and CDR2 FQGNSA. V shed 6 bases and J shed 6 bases, with 17 bases lying between them. The CDR3 has 14 residues. The CDR3 DNA reads TGTGCCAGCAGACCTGGACCCTCCTGGGATGGCTACACCTTC. Translated, it gives CASRPGPSWDGYTF.

Notes on this clonotype: This may stem from a read error, because a much larger clone lies one nucleotide away. This chain connects TRBV10-2 to TRBJ2-5, with TRBD1 identical over 10 bases. Germline V gene lookup returns CDR1 WSHSY and CDR2 SAAADI. This CDR3 spans 15 amino acids. The DNA of the CDR3 is TGCGCCAGCAGTGAAGGACAGGGGGATCGAGAGTCCCAGTACTTC. It codes for CASSEGQGDRESQYF.

The V call is TRBV5-1, the J call TRBJ1-1, with a tentative D call TRBD1 (6 bases). Trimming removed 0 bases from V and 4 bases from J, with 13 bases in between. CDR1 and CDR2 (germline): SGHRS, YFSETQ. The CDR3 consists of 15 residues. DNA of the CDR3: TGCGCCAGCAGCTTGGCCGAGGGGGGGGGCACTGAAGCTTTCTTT. This sequence encodes CASSLAEGGGTEAFF.

This clonotype was counted at least ten times. This rearrangement joins TRBV27 to TRBJ2-6, with D unresolved. Germline loops: CDR1 MNHEY, CDR2 SMNVEV (reference sequence). CDR3 length: 13 residues. Trimming took off 3 bases at V and 4 bases at J, with 4 bases between the two ends. CDR3 region: CASSFLGANVLTF. Written as DNA, the CDR3 is TGTGCCAGCAGTTTCTTAGGGGCCAACGTCCTGACTTTC. Full variable domain (remainder filled in from reference TRBV27 and TRBJ2-6): EAQVTQNPRYLITVTGKKLTVTCSQNMNHEYMSWYRQDPGLGLRQIYYSMNVEVTDKGDVPEGYKVSRKEKRNFPLILESPSPNQTSLYFCASSFLGANVLTFGAGSRLTVL.

This clonotype was observed many times. The V gene is TRBV29-1, the J gene TRBJ1-1; the D is unclear. Per the germline V gene, CDR1 is SQVTM and CDR2 is ANQGSEA. This CDR3 region has 13 residues. The ends were cut back, 4 bases at V and 1 base at J, with 10 bases in the middle. The CDR3, as DNA: TGCAGCGTTGGTAAACCCCAGAACACTGAAGCTTTCTTT. Protein product: CSVGKPQNTEAFF.

Ten or more counts support this clonotype. The chain recombines TRBV9 with TRBJ1-1, with 8 bases fitting TRBD1. CDR3 length: 15 amino acids. Germline values: CDR1 SGDLS, CDR2 YYNGEE. The J segment lost 0 bases and the V segment lost 4 bases, leaving 5 bases of the junction unmatched. CDR3 residues: CASSPWTGLNTEAFF. The CDR3 DNA sequence: TGTGCCAGCAGCCCATGGACAGGGCTGAACACTGAAGCTTTCTTT.

This clonotype has ten or more counts. The CDR3 spells CASSFFGGQGAGELFF. The DNA of the CDR3 is TGTGCCAGCAGTTTTTTCGGGGGGCAAGGAGCCGGGGAGCTGTTTTTT. This chain connects TRBV28 to TRBJ2-2, with D tentatively TRBD2 (7 bases). V lost 3 bases to trimming and J lost 6 bases, with 17 bases between them. The CDR3 is made up of 16 amino acids. Germline CDR1 and CDR2: MDHEN and SYDVKM.

This clonotype has only one observation. This sequence joins TRBV10-3 and TRBJ2-5; 9 bases map to TRBD2. Germline V CDR1 and CDR2: ENHRY, SYGVKD. The CDR3 loop spans 17 amino acids. J was trimmed by 4 bases and V by 3 bases; bases with no gene match: 12. The CDR3 nucleotides read TGTGCCATCAGTGACTCGCCGGGAGGCGGGGGGGGAGAGACCCAGTACTTC. It encodes CAISDSPGGGGGETQYF.

V and J are TRBV15 and TRBJ2-3; D remains ambiguous. Germline V gene lookup returns CDR1 LNHNV and CDR2 YYDKDF (reference sequence). CDR3 size: 15 residues. Trimming cost V 3 bases and J 1 base, with 11 bases left between them. This CDR3 reads CATSSGYVGTDTQYF. CDR3 DNA: TGTGCCACCAGCAGCGGGTACGTCGGCACAGATACGCAGTATTTT. The full variable domain, its missing parts supplied by reference TRBV15 and TRBJ2-3, is DAMVIQNPRYQVTQFGKPVTLSCSQTLNHNVMYWYQQKSSQAPKLLFHYYDKDFNNEADTPDNFQSRRPNTSFCFLDIRSPGLGDTAMYLCATSSGYVGTDTQYFGPGTRLTVL.

This clonotype was seen ten or more times. The J gene is TRBJ2-2, the V gene TRBV2; D is ambiguous. The CDR3 extends over 14 amino acids. CDR1 is SNHLY, CDR2 FYNNEI, per germline. Deletions cut 7 bases from V and 1 base from J, with 10 bases between. CDR3 in amino acids: CASNPLRNTGELFF. The DNA of the CDR3 is TGTGCCAGCAATCCCCTAAGGAACACCGGGGAGCTGTTTTTT.

The chain joins TRBV29-1 to TRBJ2-5; 11 bases agree with TRBD2. Germline V lookup: CDR1 SQVTM, CDR2 ANQGSEA. The CDR3 has 12 residues. The ends lost 6 bases at V and 5 bases at J; junction bases unmatched: 2. CDR3 coding DNA: TGCAGCGTGAGGACTAGCGGGGAGACCCAGTACTTC. This codes for CSVRTSGETQYF.

This clonotype was counted ten times or more. This chain connects TRBV5-5 to TRBJ2-4; 10 bases agree with TRBD2. V lost 3 bases, J lost 7 bases, and 7 bases stayed unmatched. The V gene's germline CDR1 is SGHKS and CDR2 YYEKEE (reference sequence). The CDR3 contains 15 residues. The CDR3 reads CASSSSGRSNNIQYF. CDR3 bases: TGTGCCAGCAGCTCTAGCGGGAGAAGTAATAACATTCAGTACTTC.

The chain has TRBV4-1 and TRBJ1-1; 9 bases are a match to TRBD1. The V segment lost 4 bases and the J segment 5 bases; nucleotides outside the gene matches: 5. Per germline, CDR1 MGHRA and CDR2 YSYEKL. The CDR3 has 14 amino acids. CDR3: CASSLTGGKTEAFF. CDR3 in DNA: TGCGCCAGCAGCCTTACAGGGGGCAAGACTGAAGCTTTCTTT.